This T cell receptor (beta chain) was sequenced during a study of vaccination and CD4 T cells after COVID-19. Study-level background: The study enrolled six male and four female convalescents, two of whom were Hispanic.

Germline loops: CDR1 SQVTM, CDR2 ANQGSEA. Trimming cost V 5 bases and J 4 bases; bases outside gene matches: 15. The CDR3 is 17 residues long. Whole-study findings and limits: It was observed that, in convalescent patients, a median around 90% of reactive clones arose only post-vaccination.

Treatment here: approximately nine-day PBMC culture with coronavirus spike peptide pools or control peptides (ViraFEST assay). As to this clonotype: The target antigen is unknown.

The Oncomine TCR Beta short-read assay generated sequence data from the DNA of cultured CD4+ T cells. MiXCR was run by TCRdb on the PCR reads, yielding one entry per CDR3 protein. There are tens of thousands of distinct CDR3 sequences in the sample; about 45% occur only once, and roughly an eighth lies in the top ten. The chain is built from TRBV29-1 and TRBJ2-7; 12 bases are a match to TRBD2. The TCR comes from a human donor who had recovered from COVID-19. Sequencing was carried out using CD4+ T cells from blood, cultured in vitro. In nucleotides, the CDR3 is TGCAGCGTTAAACCAACCCTCCGGACTAGCGGGAAATACGAGCAGTACTTC. Translating gives CSVKPTLRTSGKYEQYF.